The subject of this entry is one TCR beta chain. These data originate in a study of cytotoxic CD8 clonotypes in ibrutinib-treated CLL. About the study: Across the patients, 10 to 11 were relapsed/refractory, approximately 15 treatment-naive and about 17 IGHV unmutated. The taking of response samples occurred after a median roughly twelve months of treatment, with a range of 6 to 36.

J lost 4 bases, V lost 3 bases, and 4 bases had no gene match. Per the germline V gene, CDR1 is SEHNR and CDR2 is FQNEAQ (reference sequence). The CDR3 loop spans 16 amino acids. Data came from immunoSEQ multiplex PCR; TCRdb stores just in-frame clones and leaves some out. Of some 29,000 clones listed, about 78% are singletons. This TCR came from a human donor with chronic lymphocytic leukemia. The chain uses TRBV7-9 and TRBJ2-1; 12 bases are shared with TRBD1. The sample in question was PBMCs, obtained after 36 months of ibrutinib treatment. CDR3 in amino acids: CASSLGQGAPYNEQFF. The CDR3 DNA reads as TGTGCCAGCAGCTTGGGACAGGGGGCGCCTTACAATGAGCAGTTCTTC.